This entry lists 5 T cell receptor beta chains sequenced from one sample in a study of T-cell memory formation after mild COVID-19. TCRdb reprocessed the 5' RACE reads via MiXCR and lists one record per CDR3 protein. The sample consists of a few hundred thousand distinct CDR3 sequences, around a fifth of them appearing once. The sample comprised PBMCs or a T cell subset sorted from them (not recorded which). The receptor source for this set is an adult woman who had mild COVID-19 (a few samples of this study predate the infection). Cell type and time point are not known.

This rearrangement joins TRBV24-1 to TRBJ2-1; D perhaps matches TRBD2 (5 bases). From germline, CDR1 is KGHDR and CDR2 SFDVKD. The length of the CDR3 is 13 residues. V lost 4 bases and J lost 8, with 11 bases in between. This CDR3 is CATSEASSHEQFF. Here the CDR3 DNA reads TGTGCCACCAGTGAGGCTAGCTCCCATGAGCAGTTCTTC.

This clonotype appeared a few times. The CDR3 reads CATSLRGAGGSADTQYF. The CDR3 DNA sequence: TGTGCCACCAGCCTTCGGGGAGCGGGAGGGTCGGCAGATACGCAGTATTTT. The V and J genes are TRBV15 and TRBJ2-3; 10 bases are a match to TRBD2. V lost 5 bases to trimming and J lost 4 bases; unmatched junction nucleotides: 12. Germline V CDR1 and CDR2: LNHNV, YYDKDF (reference sequence). The CDR3 has 17 residues. Full variable domain (outside the CDR3, taken from reference TRBV15 and TRBJ2-3): DAMVIQNPRYQVTQFGKPVTLSCSQTLNHNVMYWYQQKSSQAPKLLFHYYDKDFNNEADTPDNFQSRRPNTSFCFLDIRSPGLGDTAMYLCATSLRGAGGSADTQYFGPGTRLTVL.

The chain carries TRBV6-2 or TRBV6-3 and TRBJ2-3; 7 bases match TRBD2. The germline CDR1 and CDR2 sequences are MNHEY and SVGEGT. This CDR3 has 14 amino acids. After removal of 8 bases from V and 5 bases from J, the junction contained 10 bases not matched to a gene. The CDR3 bases are TGTGCCAGCGGCCCGACTAGCTTGAGAGATACGCAGTATTTT. It translates to CASGPTSLRDTQYF.

J is TRBJ1-5 and V is TRBV4-1; TRBD1 agrees at 10 bases. Trimming at V came to 4 bases and at J to 0 bases, leaving 21 bases not matched to a gene. CDR1 is MGHRA and CDR2 is YSYEKL in the germline V gene. This CDR3 has 22 residues. The CDR3 DNA is TGCGCCAGCAGCCGAGGACTATTATGGGGGACAGGGGAAGGGGATAGCAATCAGCCCCAGCATTTT. This codes for CASSRGLLWGTGEGDSNQPQHF.

Only a few counts were recorded for this clonotype. This chain connects TRBV7-2 to TRBJ2-1; the D is unclear. CDR1 and CDR2 (germline): SGHTA, FQGNSA. The CDR3 loop spans 14 amino acids. Between the trimmed V and J ends, which lost 1 base and 8 bases, there was a span of 12 bases. The CDR3 sequence is CASSLVRLSDEQFF. The CDR3 DNA sequence: TGTGCCAGCAGCTTAGTGCGACTGTCGGATGAGCAGTTCTTC.